These 23 T cell receptor beta chains originate from one sample sequenced in a study of spatial heterogeneity in lung cancer. In TCRdb, the 5' RACE reads were re-called with MiXCR into one record per CDR3 protein. Here the sample spans around 47,000 distinct CDR3 sequences, roughly 7% being singletons. Noted time point: blood at routine non-recurrence follow-up after resection. Unsorted whole RNA of tumor, nontumor lung or frozen PBMC was sequenced. The source was PBMCs, collected at follow-up. These receptor sequences come from a female donor with early-stage non-small cell lung cancer.

This clonotype was seen ten or more times. The chain joins TRBV20-1 to TRBJ1-1; 7 nucleotides line up with TRBD1. Looked up from germline, CDR1 is DFQATT and CDR2 is SNEGSKA (reference sequence). The CDR3 runs to 14 residues. The V segment lost 2 bases and the J segment 0 bases; nucleotides outside the gene matches: 3. CDR3 sequence: CSARKGAMNTEAFF. In DNA form, the CDR3 reads TGCAGTGCTAGAAAGGGGGCCATGAACACTGAAGCTTTCTTT.

The genes are TRBV7-9 and TRBJ1-1; TRBD1 agrees at 7 bases. Germline V lookup: CDR1 SEHNR, CDR2 FQNEAQ (reference sequence). The CDR3 length is 14 residues. V gave up 3 bases and J gave up 3 bases; unmatched junction bases: 4. Written as DNA, the CDR3 is TGTGCCAGCAGCTTTAGACAGGGAGACACTGAAGCTTTCTTT. Translating it yields CASSFRQGDTEAFF.

This clonotype came up a few times. V is TRBV11-2 and J is TRBJ1-1; D ambiguous. The CDR3 totals 14 residues. Germline V gene sequence: CDR1 SGHAT, CDR2 FQNNGV. Trimming removed 4 bases at V and 5 bases at J, with 14 bases between. Here the CDR3 DNA reads TGTGCCAGCAGCTCCGAGGCCCGGGAGACTGAAGCTTTCTTT. This translates into CASSSEARETEAFF.

This clonotype was observed many times. J is TRBJ2-5 and V is TRBV6-5, with TRBD1 matching 8 bases. V was pared by 6 bases and J by 4 bases, with 7 bases of the junction left unmatched. This CDR3 has 14 amino acids. The germline gives CDR1 MNHEY, CDR2 SVGAGI. The DNA for the CDR3 is TGTGCCAGCAGAGACAGGGGCCAACGAGAGACCCAGTACTTC. Translated: CASRDRGQRETQYF.

The chain joins TRBV20-1 to TRBJ1-1; D ambiguous. The germline V gene encodes CDR1 DFQATT and CDR2 SNEGSKA (reference sequence). There are 14 residues in the CDR3. With 6 bases removed from V and 1 base from J, the gap between germline ends came to 15 bases. CDR3 nucleotide sequence: TGCAGTGCCTATTCTCATTTCTGGAACACTGAAGCTTTCTTT. Translating it yields CSAYSHFWNTEAFF.

This clonotype was observed many times. The chain is built from TRBV4-3 and TRBJ2-7, with D perhaps TRBD2 (6 bases). Trimming took off 4 bases at V and 11 bases at J, with 15 bases between the two ends. This CDR3 has 12 amino acids. Germline CDR1 LGHNA, CDR2 YSLEER. The CDR3 sequence: CASSRDSGTKYF. The CDR3 bases are TGCGCCAGCAGCCGGGACTCAGGCACAAAGTACTTC.

Many counts were recorded for this clonotype. The gene calls are TRBV24-1 and TRBJ1-1, with D tentatively TRBD1 (6 bases). V dropped 7 bases and J dropped 8 bases, with 13 bases sitting between them. The CDR3 is made up of 12 amino acids. Per the germline V gene, CDR1 is KGHDR and CDR2 is SFDVKD. The CDR3, as DNA: TGTGCCACCAGAGACGCCGGGACAGAAGCTTTCTTT. It codes for CATRDAGTEAFF.

This clonotype turned up a few times. The chain's CDR3 is CASSQSGRYQPQHF. DNA of the CDR3: TGTGCCAGCAGCCAATCGGGTCGGTATCAGCCCCAGCATTTT. The chain recombines TRBV6-2 or TRBV6-3 with TRBJ1-5, with D hard to call. This CDR3 contains 14 residues. Germline V gene data show CDR1 as MNHEY and CDR2 as SVGEGT. V was pared by 6 bases and J by 5 bases, with 14 bases between.

This clonotype came up a few times. This chain connects TRBV12-3 or TRBV12-4 to TRBJ2-3, with D maybe TRBD1 (5 bases). There are 17 residues in the CDR3. Trimming cost V 0 bases and J 1 base, with 14 bases left between them. DNA for the CDR3: TGTGCCAGCAGTTTAGCGCTAAGGGGCAGTCGCACAGATACGCAGTATTTT. Translating gives CASSLALRGSRTDTQYF.

This clonotype has a handful of counts. The chain recombines TRBV3-1 with TRBJ2-2; a weak D match, TRBD2 (6 bases). The CDR3 totals 14 residues. Looked up from germline, CDR1 is LGHDT and CDR2 is YNNKEL (reference sequence). Trimming left V 1 base short and J 5 bases short, with 8 bases between. The CDR3 protein is CASSQVGGTGELFF. Written as DNA, the CDR3 is TGTGCCAGCAGCCAAGTTGGGGGGACCGGGGAGCTGTTTTTT.

This clonotype appeared many times. The V gene is TRBV29-1, the J gene TRBJ1-4; 10 nucleotides agree with TRBD1. Germline CDR1 reads SQVTM; CDR2 reads ANQGSEA. V lost 6 bases, J lost 8 bases, and 3 bases stayed unmatched. The length of the CDR3 is 12 residues. The CDR3 DNA reads TGCAGCGTGGGACAGGGGTTCGAAAAACTGTTTTTT. This translates into CSVGQGFEKLFF.

This sequence joins TRBV20-1 and TRBJ2-3; D uncertain. Trimming took off 8 bases at V and 1 base at J, with 13 bases between the two ends. This CDR3 is built from 13 residues. In germline, CDR1 is DFQATT, CDR2 SNEGSKA (reference sequence). The CDR3 sequence: CSPLGHRTDTQYF. The CDR3 bases are TGCAGTCCTCTCGGGCACCGCACAGATACGCAGTATTTT.

This clonotype showed up many times. V usage is TRBV12-3 or TRBV12-4 and J usage is TRBJ2-7, with 8 bases lining up with TRBD2. This CDR3 region has 17 residues. Losses at the gene ends were 2 bases for V and 0 bases for J; bases not matched to a gene: 9. Here the CDR3 reads CASSLTLAGSPSYEQYF. In DNA, the CDR3 is TGTGCCAGCAGTTTAACTTTAGCGGGGAGTCCCTCCTACGAGCAGTACTTC.

This clonotype was detected ten times or more. The genes are TRBV19 and TRBJ1-2; D might be TRBD1 (6 bases). Germline CDR1 reads LNHDA; CDR2 reads SQIVND (reference sequence). This CDR3 spans 12 amino acids. Trimming removed 7 bases at V and 5 bases at J, with 11 bases between. CDR3 in amino acids: CASMGDTYGYTF. For the CDR3, the DNA is TGTGCCAGTATGGGGGACACATATGGCTACACCTTC.

The sample holds a few counts of this clonotype. CDR3 nucleotides: TGTGCCAGCAGCTATGCATCTACTACCCCCCGAGTCACCGGGGAGCTGTTTTTT. Amino acids: CASSYASTTPRVTGELFF. V gene TRBV6-2 or TRBV6-3 combines with J gene TRBJ2-2, with unresolved D. V was trimmed by 6 bases and J by 4 bases, leaving 24 bases between them. The germline V gene encodes CDR1 MNHEY and CDR2 SVGEGT. This CDR3 has 18 residues.

This clonotype occurred many times. The rearrangement uses TRBV20-1 and TRBJ1-5, with no clear D. Trimming left V 1 base short and J 7 bases short, with 17 bases between. The germline V gene has CDR1 DFQATT and CDR2 SNEGSKA (reference sequence). The CDR3 runs to 15 residues. This CDR3 reads CSARVSGQPRQPQHF. The CDR3 nucleotides are TGCAGTGCTAGAGTGTCCGGCCAGCCGCGCCAGCCCCAGCATTTT.

This clonotype has a handful of counts. The gene calls are TRBV3-1 and TRBJ1-1; D is unclear. CDR1 LGHDT and CDR2 YNNKEL come from the germline V gene (reference sequence). V lost 8 bases and J 3 bases, leaving 7 bases between the germline ends. The CDR3 is 11 amino acids. Written as DNA, the CDR3 is TGTGCCAGCTCTGGGTACACTGAAGCTTTCTTT. It codes for CASSGYTEAFF.

This clonotype was counted ten times or more. The chain combines TRBV7-2 with TRBJ2-3; 9 bases align to TRBD1. Germline trimming cut 5 bases from V and 1 base from J; bases unmatched to any gene: 1. The CDR3 has 14 residues. Germline V CDR1 and CDR2: SGHTA, FQGNSA. CDR3 DNA: TGTGCCAGCAGCCGGGACAGGGGCACAGATACGCAGTATTTT. Translation: CASSRDRGTDTQYF.

Many counts were recorded for this clonotype. The chain has TRBV12-2 and TRBJ2-3. TRBV12-2 is marked as a pseudogene. The CDR3 is made up of 13 amino acids. The DNA for the CDR3 is TGTGCAAGTCGCTTAGAAGAACCAGATACGCAGTATTTT. Translating it yields CASRLEEPDTQYF.

CDR3 sequence (DNA): TGCAGTGCCCCTGACGGGACAAAGAACACTGAAGCTTTCTTT. Translated: CSAPDGTKNTEAFF. This chain uses TRBV20-1 with TRBJ1-1; D is perhaps TRBD1 (6 bases). The germline V gene has CDR1 DFQATT and CDR2 SNEGSKA (reference sequence). This CDR3 has 14 residues. Trimming removed 6 bases at V and 1 base at J, with 15 bases between.

This rearrangement joins TRBV7-9 to TRBJ2-4; 11 nucleotides line up with TRBD2. V was clipped by 0 bases and J by 1 base; unmatched bases: 2. From germline, CDR1 is SEHNR and CDR2 FQNEAQ (reference sequence). The CDR3 extends over 17 amino acids. The CDR3 sequence is CASSLASGGAAKNIQYF. As DNA, the CDR3 is TGTGCCAGCAGCTTAGCTAGCGGGGGGGCCGCCAAAAACATTCAGTACTTC.

The chain joins TRBV20-1 to TRBJ1-6; TRBD1 is a possible D gene (6 bases). The V gene lost 2 bases and the J gene lost 5 bases, with 13 bases spanning the gap. Germline V CDR1 and CDR2: DFQATT, SNEGSKA (reference sequence). CDR3 length: 15 residues. CDR3 in amino acids: CSARIRGGNNSPLHF. In nucleotides, the CDR3 is TGCAGTGCTAGAATCAGGGGTGGGAATAATTCACCCCTCCACTTT.

This clonotype showed up just a few times. This chain links TRBV5-1 with TRBJ1-1; no clear D. Trimming took off 2 bases at V and 5 bases at J, with 7 bases between the two ends. Per germline, CDR1 SGHRS and CDR2 YFSETQ. The CDR3 consists of 12 residues. CDR3 sequence: CASSFVGTEAFF. The CDR3 region has the DNA TGCGCCAGCAGCTTCGTCGGTACTGAAGCTTTCTTT.